This passage covers 3 T cell receptor beta chains from one sample sequenced in a study of blood T cell repertoires in COVID-19. Data came from immunoSEQ multiplex PCR; TCRdb stores just in-frame clones and leaves some out. The data contain about 160,000 clones, over 70% of them singletons. Sequenced input: peripheral blood. These receptors all stem from a man aged 70-80 years with acute or convalescent COVID-19.

The chain combines TRBV2 with TRBJ2-5; D is possibly TRBD2 (6 bases). Trimming shortened V by 4 bases and J by 0 bases, and 9 bases separated the two germline ends. This CDR3 comprises 14 residues. Germline CDR1 and CDR2: SNHLY and FYNNEI. CDR3 residues: CASSVWGDQETQYF. CDR3 sequence (DNA): TGTGCCAGCAGTGTTTGGGGGGACCAAGAGACCCAGTACTTC.

The J gene is TRBJ2-1, the V gene TRBV6-6; 8 bases are shared with TRBD2. The J segment lost 8 bases and the V segment lost 7 bases, leaving 10 bases of the junction unmatched. CDR1 and CDR2 from the germline V gene are MNHNY and SVGAGI (reference sequence). The CDR3 length is 14 residues. CDR3 bases: TGTGCCAGCATCCACTCGGGGGGGGAGGATGAGCAGTTCTTC. Translating gives CASIHSGGEDEQFF.

The chain employs TRBV9 and TRBJ1-5, with 9 bases identical to TRBD1. The CDR3 is made up of 14 amino acids. Germline lookup yields CDR1 SGDLS and CDR2 YYNGEE. V gave up 5 bases and J gave up 6 bases; unmatched junction bases: 6. In DNA, the CDR3 is TGTGCCAGCAGGGGACAGGGAGGGGGTCAGCCCCAGCATTTT. It translates to CASRGQGGGQPQHF.